The rows below give T cell receptor beta chains drawn from one sample of a study of CD4+ T cells in melanoma. The data were produced by immunoSEQ multiplex PCR, yet TCRdb's version contains in-frame clones alone and is incomplete. The sample gives fewer than 150,000 clones, approximately 91% of which show up once; roughly 1.4% is in the top ten. The source of these receptors is a human donor with melanoma. Each CDR3 is given without its conserved first and last residue. Rows may omit the clone size; those that give it use once, few, many or a size class.

.	TRBV9	TRBJ2-5	ASSVGSGWETQY
.	TRBV14	TRBJ2-6	ASSRDTGTEISGANVLT
.	TRBV6-1	TRBJ2-3	ASSEALIAGGSTDTQY
.	TRBV6-4	TRBJ1-6	ASEGTAIGLSSYNSPLH
.	TRBV19	TRBJ1-1	ASRGQGSLNTEAF
.	TRBV5-1	TRBJ2-1	ASSNLAGGPDEQF
.	TRBV6-5	TRBJ1-2	ASSPWTDAAYGYT
.	TRBV18	TRBJ1-2	ASSPPTVRYT
.	TRBV10-3	TRBJ1-5	AISGGQGSNQPQH
.	TRBV11-2	TRBJ1-2	ASSLGIGGVYGYT
.	TRBV19	TRBJ1-1	ASSIGRGGRAGVNTEAF
.	TRBV6-5	TRBJ1-2	ASSVNRAAYGYT
few	TRBV25-1	TRBJ2-6	ASSDRASGANVLT
.	TRBV6-6	TRBJ2-7	ASSPPTPYEQY
.	TRBV6-6	TRBJ1-4	ASSSVNEKLF
.	TRBV12-5	TRBJ1-2	ASGHFKGSYT
.	TRBV5-1	TRBJ2-7	ASSLVHQSYEQY
.	TRBV5-1	TRBJ1-2	ASSLQGTDGYT
.	TRBV18	TRBJ1-1	ASSQDRGRVNTEAF
.	TRBV27	TRBJ2-1	ASSLFGVDSGIGGEQF